This T cell receptor (beta chain) was captured by sequencing in a study of response to subunit inactivated influenza vaccine. Per germline, CDR1 SGHTA and CDR2 FQGNSA. Trimming took 3 bases from V and 8 from J, leaving 16 bases between them. This CDR3 is 15 amino acids long. TCRdb reprocessed the RT-PCR reads with MiXCR, giving one entry per CDR3 protein. The table has fewer than 400,000 distinct CDR3 sequences, around a fifth seen once; the top ten hold about a tenth. This clonotype was found many times. Its antigen remains unidentified. Findings and limits, study-wide: Each seasonal influenza vaccination, the authors suggested, recruits few new T cells.

The clonotype was recovered from a man aged 50 to 69 who received an inactivated influenza vaccine. The starting material was PBMCs from blood, obtained 21 months after vaccination. V usage is TRBV7-2 and J usage is TRBJ1-4, with D maybe TRBD1 (6 bases). The CDR3 reads CASSLVQGIGEKLFF. Written as DNA, the CDR3 is TGTGCCAGCAGCTTGGTCCAGGGGATTGGAGAAAAACTGTTTTTT. Together with reference TRBV7-2 and TRBJ1-4, the CDR3 gives the full variable domain: GAGVSQSPSNKVTEKGKDVELRCDPISGHTALYWYRQSLGQGLEFLIYFQGNSAPDKSGLPSDRFSAERTGGSVSTLTIQRTQQEDSAVYLCASSLVQGIGEKLFFGSGTQLSVL.